Each of the 6 T cell receptor beta chains below was sequenced from the same sample in a study of blood T cells in healthy people across ages. Then a second PCR, running about 7 to 11 cycles, was carried out with a sample-barcoded 5' primer and a J-beta primer mix. TCRdb reanalysed the 5' RACE reads using MiXCR and keeps one entry per CDR3 protein. This table holds roughly 1.5 million distinct CDR3 sequences, around 40% found once. The sample comprised blood. These receptors all stem from a woman aged 18-30 years in good health.

The V call is TRBV3-1, the J call TRBJ1-5, with D possibly TRBD1 on 5 matching bases. V lost 3 bases, J lost 4 bases, and 7 bases lay in between. The CDR3 spans 13 residues. Germline lookup yields CDR1 LGHDT and CDR2 YNNKEL (reference sequence). DNA of the CDR3: TGTGCCAGCAGCCAGACAGTAAATCAGCCCCAGCATTTT. Protein product: CASSQTVNQPQHF.

The chain couples TRBV6-6 to TRBJ2-7, with no clear D. V was cut by 2 bases and J by 6 bases, with 5 bases left in between. Germline loops: CDR1 MNHNY, CDR2 SVGAGI (reference sequence). The CDR3 loop spans 11 amino acids. The CDR3 spells CASSYDTEQYF. The CDR3 DNA is TGTGCCAGCAGTTACGACACCGAGCAGTACTTC.

Ten or more counts support this clonotype. The chain carries TRBV12-3 or TRBV12-4 and TRBJ2-1, with D unclear. The CDR3 covers 12 residues. V lost 7 bases and J lost 4, with 8 bases in between. The chain's CDR3 is CASTAQYNEQFF. As DNA, the CDR3 is TGTGCCAGCACCGCACAGTACAATGAGCAGTTCTTC.

This chain links TRBV28 with TRBJ2-7; D ambiguous. The germline V gene encodes CDR1 MDHEN and CDR2 SYDVKM. CDR3 length: 14 amino acids. Trimming pared 3 bases from V and 2 bases from J, leaving 11 bases between. In nucleotides, the CDR3 is TGTGCCAGCAGTTTCGGCACAATCGCCTACGAGCAGTACTTC. It codes for CASSFGTIAYEQYF. Combining the CDR3 with reference TRBV28 and TRBJ2-7 gives the whole variable domain DVKVTQSSRYLVKRTGEKVFLECVQDMDHENMFWYRQDPGLGLRLIYFSYDVKMKEKGDIPEGYSVSREKKERFSLILESASTNQTSMYLCASSFGTIAYEQYFGPGTRLTVT.

As regards this clonotype: A much more abundant neighbour one base away suggests this may be a read error. V usage is TRBV4-1 and J usage is TRBJ2-1; D is unclear. The CDR3 covers 15 residues. CDR1 and CDR2 from the germline V gene are MGHRA and YSYEKL. The CDR3 reads CASNQDLRGYNEQFF. The CDR3 DNA reads TGCGCCAGCAACCAAGATCTTAGAGGATACAATGAGCAGTTCTTC.

The chain has TRBV28 and TRBJ2-1; 9 bases agree with TRBD1. Trimming removed 5 bases from V and 7 bases from J; junction bases left unmatched: 6. The CDR3 covers 14 residues. From germline, CDR1 is MDHEN and CDR2 SYDVKM. The CDR3 here is CASSPGTGWNEQFF. The CDR3 DNA follows: TGTGCCAGCAGTCCCGGGACAGGGTGGAATGAGCAGTTCTTC.